Listed below are T cell receptor beta chains from one sample, sequenced in a study of blood T cells in healthy people across ages. TCRdb processed the 5' RACE reads anew with MiXCR; each CDR3 protein has one entry. The sample yields about 1.5 million distinct CDR3 sequences, about 45% seen once. Input material: blood. The source of these receptors is a woman younger than 30 in good health. Both conserved end residues are part of each CDR3. The D gene is left open where the match is weak. Where a row states a size, it is once, few, many or the class of an expanded clone; other rows omit it.

j_call | clone_size | cdr3_length | v_call | d_call | cdr3_aa | cdr3_nt
TRBJ1-2 | few | 15 | TRBV5-1 | TRBD1 | CASSSTDRGRDGYTF | TGCGCCAGCAGCTCTACTGACAGGGGGCGAGATGGCTACACCTTC
TRBJ2-1 | few | 14 | TRBV4-1 | - | CASSPRGSRNEQFF | TGCGCCAGCAGCCCTAGGGGTAGCCGGAATGAGCAGTTCTTC
TRBJ2-5 | few | 13 | TRBV29-1 | - | CSTDPGDGETQYF | TGCAGCACAGACCCAGGGGATGGCGAGACCCAGTACTTC
TRBJ2-7 | - | 13 | TRBV4-1 | - | CASSQVPLYGQYF | TGCGCCAGCAGCCAGGTCCCTCTCTACGGGCAGTACTTC
TRBJ1-5 | - | 15 | TRBV20-1 | TRBD1 | CSAGQGSGSNQPQHF | TGCAGTGCCGGACAGGGAAGTGGAAGCAATCAGCCCCAGCATTTT
TRBJ2-1 | few | 13 | TRBV5-1 | - | CASSPGPTAEQFF | TGCGCCAGCAGCCCGGGACCTACGGCTGAGCAGTTCTTC
TRBJ2-3 | - | 14 | TRBV12-3/TRBV12-4 | - | CASSFDPIMDTQYF | TGTGCCAGCAGTTTTGACCCGATTATGGATACGCAGTATTTT
TRBJ2-1 | - | 14 | TRBV24-1 | TRBD1 | CATSDYKTGGEQFF | TGTGCCACCAGTGACTATAAAACAGGGGGTGAGCAGTTCTTC
TRBJ2-7 | - | 14 | TRBV7-6 | TRBD1 | CASSPMTGPYEQYF | TGTGCCAGCAGCCCGATGACAGGGCCATACGAGCAGTACTTC
TRBJ2-7 | many | 15 | TRBV15 | TRBD1 | CATSRIGTGFGEQYF | TGTGCCACCAGCAGAATCGGGACAGGGTTTGGCGAGCAGTACTTC
TRBJ2-7 | - | 16 | TRBV4-3 | TRBD1 | CASSQTTGGRYNEQYF | TGCGCCAGCAGCCAAACCACAGGGGGCCGGTACAATGAGCAGTACTTC
TRBJ2-7 | - | 14 | TRBV7-6 | - | CASSLAGETYEQYF | TGTGCCAGCAGCTTAGCGGGAGAAACCTACGAGCAGTACTTC
TRBJ2-7 | few | 13 | TRBV25-1 | - | CASSPTRSYEQYF | TGTGCCAGCAGTCCGACCCGCTCCTACGAGCAGTACTTC
TRBJ2-7 | once | 13 | TRBV27 | - | CVSSEGNEYEQYF | TGTGTCAGCAGTGAGGGGAACGAGTACGAGCAGTACTTC
TRBJ1-6 | - | 15 | TRBV10-3 | TRBD1 | CAIKGTGDFNSPLHF | TGTGCCATCAAAGGGACAGGGGACTTTAATTCACCCCTCCACTTT
TRBJ1-6 | - | 13 | TRBV2 | - | CASRPGANSPLHF | TGTGCCAGCAGGCCAGGGGCCAATTCACCCCTCCACTTT
TRBJ1-6 | - | 16 | TRBV5-1 | - | CASRAGISAYNSPLHF | TGCGCCAGCAGGGCTGGGATCAGTGCCTATAATTCACCCCTCCACTTT
TRBJ2-1 | few | 12 | TRBV7-2 | - | CASSSGSDEQFF | TGTGCCAGCAGCTCCGGGTCGGATGAGCAGTTCTTC
TRBJ2-3 | - | 13 | TRBV10-3 | TRBD1 | CATRQGASDTQYF | TGTGCCACCCGACAGGGGGCTTCAGATACGCAGTATTTT
TRBJ1-1 | - | 14 | TRBV12-3/TRBV12-4 | - | CASTIYRALTEAFF | TGTGCCAGCACCATATACCGGGCCCTTACTGAAGCTTTCTTT
TRBJ2-3 | - | 18 | TRBV7-2 | TRBD2 | CASSLVGRTSGGQNTQYF | TGTGCCAGCAGCTTAGTAGGGAGGACTAGCGGGGGCCAGAATACGCAGTATTTT
TRBJ2-1 | many | 17 | TRBV12-3/TRBV12-4 | - | CASSYLLAGSSYNEQFF | TGTGCCAGCAGTTACCTCCTGGCGGGCAGCTCCTACAATGAGCAGTTCTTC
TRBJ2-5 | - | 12 | TRBV27 | - | CASSFGFNEQYF | TGTGCCAGCAGTTTCGGGTTCAATGAGCAGTACTTC
TRBJ1-1 | - | 15 | TRBV9 | - | CASSPRDTVNTEAFF | TGTGCCAGCAGCCCCCGGGACACGGTGAACACCGAAGCTTTCTTT
TRBJ2-1 | - | 14 | TRBV9 | TRBD1 | CASSPTTGENEQFF | TGTGCCAGCAGTCCAACGACAGGGGAAAATGAGCAGTTCTTC
TRBJ1-2 | few | 16 | TRBV6-2/TRBV6-3 | TRBD1 | CASRPGTGRALYGYTF | TGTGCCAGCAGACCCGGGACAGGAAGGGCGCTATACGGCTACACCTTC
TRBJ2-3 | few | 14 | TRBV9 | - | CASSETASTDTQYF | TGTGCCAGCAGCGAGACAGCCAGCACAGATACGCAGTATTTT
TRBJ2-7 | - | 14 | TRBV20-1 | TRBD1 | CSAALGQGSYEQYF | TGCAGTGCAGCCCTGGGACAGGGTAGCTACGAGCAGTACTTC
TRBJ2-7 | - | 16 | TRBV9 | - | CASSVDSRGAYNEQYF | TGTGCCAGCAGCGTAGATTCCAGGGGGGCCTACAATGAGCAGTACTTC
TRBJ2-1 | - | 15 | TRBV4-1 | TRBD2 | CASSQSASGVNEQFF | TGCGCCAGCAGCCAATCCGCTAGCGGGGTTAATGAGCAGTTCTTC
TRBJ1-1 | - | 15 | TRBV27 | - | CASSLSIGINTEAFF | TGTGCCAGCAGTTTATCCATAGGGATCAACACTGAAGCTTTCTTT
TRBJ2-1 | few | 17 | TRBV20-1 | - | CSANGAPSRNSYNEQFF | TGCAGTGCAAACGGGGCCCCTAGCCGAAACTCCTACAATGAGCAGTTCTTC
TRBJ1-2 | - | 13 | TRBV10-3 | - | CAISAGLIRGYTF | TGTGCCATCAGTGCCGGGCTGATTCGGGGCTACACCTTC
TRBJ2-5 | - | 15 | TRBV7-8 | TRBD2 | CASSLIGGGQETQYF | TGTGCCAGCAGCTTGATCGGCGGGGGCCAAGAGACCCAGTACTTC
TRBJ1-5 | - | 15 | TRBV4-3 | - | CASSQDHASNQPQHF | TGCGCCAGCAGCCAAGATCACGCGAGCAATCAGCCCCAGCATTTT
TRBJ2-1 | few | 13 | TRBV7-9 | - | CASRYGSYNEQFF | TGTGCCAGCAGGTATGGCTCCTACAATGAGCAGTTCTTC
TRBJ2-6 | - | 18 | TRBV5-1 | TRBD2 | CASSTLTSGDSGANVLTF | TGCGCCAGCAGCACCTTGACTAGCGGAGACTCTGGGGCCAACGTCCTGACTTTC
TRBJ1-2 | - | 14 | TRBV9 | - | CASSSMSGVGGYTF | TGTGCCAGCAGCTCTATGTCAGGGGTTGGTGGCTACACCTTC
TRBJ2-7 | - | 15 | TRBV4-3 | - | CASSQGVQLSYEQYF | TGCGCCAGCAGCCAAGGCGTACAGCTGTCCTACGAGCAGTACTTC
TRBJ2-1 | - | 16 | TRBV5-1 | TRBD2 | CASSWRGLAGVHEQFF | TGCGCCAGCAGCTGGAGGGGACTAGCGGGAGTCCATGAGCAGTTCTTC
TRBJ2-1 | - | 14 | TRBV6-5 | - | CASSYMGSYNEQFF | TGTGCCAGCAGTTACATGGGCTCCTACAATGAGCAGTTCTTC
TRBJ1-2 | - | 13 | TRBV12-3/TRBV12-4 | - | CASRSDGGRGYTF | TGTGCCAGCAGATCCGACGGAGGTCGGGGCTACACCTTC
TRBJ2-1 | - | 13 | TRBV24-1 | - | CATGGMVDNEQFF | TGTGCCACCGGCGGGATGGTGGACAATGAGCAGTTCTTC
TRBJ2-3 | - | 16 | TRBV18 | TRBD2 | CVSSPLDTSGVDTQYF | TGTGTCAGCTCACCACTAGACACTAGCGGGGTAGATACGCAGTATTTT
TRBJ2-2 | - | 17 | TRBV4-3 | - | CASSQDRAGALGGELFF | TGCGCCAGCAGCCAAGATCGAGCAGGGGCCTTAGGCGGGGAGCTGTTTTTT